A selection of T cell receptor beta chains follows, all from one sample in a study of cytomegalovirus exposure and HLA in healthy donors. Sequencing used immunoSEQ multiplex PCR; TCRdb keeps in-frame clones, though not all of them. In the table there are 150,000 to 200,000 clones, roughly 80% of which are singletons. The specimen sequenced was PBMCs. These receptors were obtained from a man aged 18 to 29 in good health and CMV-seropositive. Each CDR3 is given with its conserved first and last residue. The D gene is left open where the match is weak. The size field is filled for only some rows; it gives once, few, many or a size class.

size	D	V	J	DNA	CDR3
.	.	TRBV7-8	TRBJ1-1	TGTGCCAGCAGTTTCGCTGGGGCAGAAGCTTTCTTT	CASSFAGAEAFF
.	.	TRBV5-6	TRBJ2-4	TGTGCCAGCAGGCCGAGTGGGCCCGAATACAAAAACATTCAGTACTTC	CASRPSGPEYKNIQYF
few	.	TRBV4-1	TRBJ1-4	TGCGCCAGCAGCCAAGTCTGGGGGCTCGTTTTTCGTCTGTTTTTT	CASSQVWGLVFRLFF
few	.	TRBV5-6	TRBJ2-7	TGTGCCAGCAGCCTCAGCGGAAACGGCCTCGAGCAGTACTTC	CASSLSGNGLEQYF
.	.	TRBV25-1	TRBJ1-1	TGTGCCAGCAGAACCTCTACAGCGAACACTGAAGCTTTCTTT	CASRTSTANTEAFF
.	TRBD1	TRBV11-1	TRBJ2-7	TGTGCCAGCAGCTTAACGGACAGGGGAAAATCCTACGAGCAGTACTTC	CASSLTDRGKSYEQYF
.	TRBD1	TRBV7-9	TRBJ1-1	TGTGCCAGCAGCTCGGGACAGGGTGGAAGGAACACTGAAGCTTTCTTT	CASSSGQGGRNTEAFF
.	TRBD1	TRBV10-3	TRBJ1-1	TGTGCCATCAGCACAGGGGACGAAGCTTTCTTT	CAISTGDEAFF
.	TRBD1	TRBV27	TRBJ2-7	TGTGCCAGCAGTCCCCGGGACAGGTCCCACGAGCAGTACTTC	CASSPRDRSHEQYF
once	.	TRBV5-6	TRBJ1-5	TGTGCCAGCAGCTTGGGAGGGCGGGATCAGCCCCAGCATTTT	CASSLGGRDQPQHF
.	.	TRBV7-9	TRBJ2-3	TGTGCCAGCAGCTCCACGGCAGGGGAGGGCCCGGCAGATACGCAGTATTTT	CASSSTAGEGPADTQYF
.	TRBD1	TRBV6-6	TRBJ1-2	TGTGCCAGCAGCGCAGACAGGGTGTATTTGAGTGGCTACACCTTC	CASSADRVYLSGYTF
.	.	TRBV27	TRBJ1-4	TGTGCCAGCAGTTCGGTCTCAACTAATGAAAAACTGTTTTTT	CASSSVSTNEKLFF
.	TRBD2	TRBV7-7	TRBJ2-1	TGTGCTAGCAGCTTCCTAGCGGGAGATGAGCAGTTCTTC	CASSFLAGDEQFF
.	.	TRBV5-3	TRBJ2-7	TGTGCCAGAAGGTCTACGAAGGCGCGACTGAGGCGTAGAGAGCAGTACTTC	CARRSTKARLRRREQYF
few	TRBD1	TRBV28	TRBJ1-5	TGTGCCAGCAGGGACAGGGGGCGCGAGGGCAATCAGCCCCAGCATTTT	CASRDRGREGNQPQHF
.	TRBD2	TRBV6-5	TRBJ2-7	TGTGCCAGCAGCTTGGGACTAGTGGGGGCCGAGCAGTACTTC	CASSLGLVGAEQYF
.	.	TRBV6-5	TRBJ1-6	TGTGCCAGCACCTTTGGGGATCGGGGTTCACCCCTCCACTTT	CASTFGDRGSPLHF
.	.	TRBV6-4	TRBJ2-1	TGTGCCAGCAGTGAGAGTCAGGGGTTGTACAATGAGCAGTTCTTC	CASSESQGLYNEQFF
.	.	TRBV5-6	TRBJ1-2	TGTGCCAGCAGCTTGAAACGATTTACAGCTAACTATGGCTACACCTTC	CASSLKRFTANYGYTF
few	.	TRBV6-5	TRBJ2-1	TGTGCCAGCAATAGAGGGCCGAACAATGAGCAGTTCTTC	CASNRGPNNEQFF
.	TRBD1	TRBV6-6	TRBJ1-5	TGTGCCAGCAGTTATGGACAGGGGAATCAGCCCCAGCATTTT	CASSYGQGNQPQHF
.	.	TRBV28	TRBJ2-3	TGTGCCAGCAGTTTAAATACGCGGACATACACAGATACGCAGTATTTT	CASSLNTRTYTDTQYF
.	.	TRBV11-3	TRBJ2-3	TGTGCCAGCAGCTTAAGGGGAACGGGTACGCAGTATTTT	CASSLRGTGTQYF
.	TRBD1	TRBV12-5	TRBJ2-3	TGTGCTAGTGGTTTGGGGACAGGGAGCACAGATACGCAGTATTTT	CASGLGTGSTDTQYF
.	.	TRBV6-5	TRBJ2-7	TGTGCCAGCAGCCCCCTCGGGGTCGAGCAGTACTTC	CASSPLGVEQYF
.	TRBD1	TRBV7-7	TRBJ2-5	TGTGCCAGCAGCCCGTCCCCGGGACAGCAAGAGACCCAGTACTTC	CASSPSPGQQETQYF
.	TRBD1	TRBV29-1	TRBJ2-2	TGCAGCGTGCCCAAGGGGGCAGAGGGGGAGCTGTTTTTT	CSVPKGAEGELFF
.	TRBD1	TRBV9	TRBJ2-2	TGTGCCAGCAGCGTAGCGACAGGGTGGGGGACCGGGGAGCTGTTTTTT	CASSVATGWGTGELFF
.	TRBD2	TRBV27	TRBJ2-1	TGTGCCAGCAGCACCGGGACTACCTACAATGAGCAGTTCTTC	CASSTGTTYNEQFF
.	TRBD2	TRBV30	TRBJ2-1	TGTGCCGGAGGTCCCGGGACTAGCCCCTACAATGAGCAGTTCTTC	CAGGPGTSPYNEQFF
.	TRBD1	TRBV5-6	TRBJ2-4	TGTGCCAGCAGCCCCAGACAGGGAATCAAAAACATTCAGTACTTC	CASSPRQGIKNIQYF
.	TRBD2	TRBV5-3	TRBJ2-1	TGTGCCAGAGCACTGGGGGGGGATACGACTAGCGGGAGCCATGAGCAGTTCTTC	CARALGGDTTSGSHEQFF
.	.	TRBV6-5	TRBJ2-6	TGTGCCAGCAGGCGGAGCTCTGGGGCCAACGTCCTGACTTTC	CASRRSSGANVLTF
few	TRBD1	TRBV6-6	TRBJ1-5	TGTGCCAGCAGAAAAGACAGGGACTTCAATCAGCCCCAGCATTTT	CASRKDRDFNQPQHF
once	.	TRBV7-6	TRBJ1-4	TGTGCCAGCAGCCAACAGGGCGGTCGCGAAAAACTGTTTTTT	CASSQQGGREKLFF
once	TRBD2	TRBV27	TRBJ2-1	TGTGCCAGCAGTGTATGGAGCGGGAGCCCCGGGAATGAGCAGTTCTTC	CASSVWSGSPGNEQFF